Listed here are 20 T cell receptor beta chains from one sample, sequenced in a study of tumor-infiltrating lymphocytes in primary liver carcinoma. Total RNA and DNA came together from 20-30 mg of bulk tissue without cell sorting. Total RNA amounting to roughly 480 ng was the source from which TCR beta cDNA was made with a constant-region primer. The TCR beta library was amplified through three nested multiplex PCR rounds in a modified ARM-PCR procedure. A C-beta reverse primer was combined with TRBV1-TRBV30 forward primers in the first two PCR rounds, and each round had around 11 cycles. Using its own MiXCR run on the multiplex PCR reads, TCRdb lists one record per CDR3 protein. In the table there are over 35,000 distinct CDR3 sequences, roughly 69% of which are singletons. The sequencing sample was made of liver tumor tissue from sampling region 4. As for subset: tumor region T4, right-lateral pole. Source of these receptors: a man aged 40-49 years with primary liver carcinoma and hepatitis B virus infection.

With respect to this clonotype: One end of the junction is discordant with germline, which a read error may explain. This rearrangement joins TRBV11-2 to TRBJ2-3; D perhaps matches TRBD2 (6 bases). The germline V gene has CDR1 SGHAT and CDR2 FQNNGV. The CDR3 is 18 residues long. The CDR3 region has the DNA TGTGACAGCAGCGAGGCCCTACAGAGACTAGTGGTCACAGATACGCAGTATTTT. Protein: CDSSEALQRLVVTDTQYF.

Of note for this clonotype: The CDR3 end shows no conserved phenylalanine or tryptophan, and so a read error is likely. J is TRBJ1-5 and V is TRBV6-6; D is uncertain. Germline CDR1 MNHNY, CDR2 SVGAGI (reference sequence). The CDR3 length is 14 residues. CDR3 amino acids: CVSTLGSGNQPQHY. CDR3 nucleotides: TGTGTCAGCACTTTGGGCAGCGGCAATCAGCCCCAGCATTAT.

With regard to this clonotype: Given a much more abundant clone one base away, this may be a read error. The chain has TRBV19 and TRBJ2-5; tentative D call: TRBD1 (6 bases). Germline V lookup: CDR1 LNHDA, CDR2 SQIVND (reference sequence). V lost 8 bases to trimming and J lost 5 bases, with 15 bases between them. This CDR3 contains 13 residues. The CDR3 nucleotides read TGTGCCAGTGGGACATGGGGCGAGGAGACCCAGTACTTC. Translating it yields CASGTWGEETQYF.

Points on this clonotype: At one end, the junction sequence differs from germline, possibly due to a read error. The chain couples TRBV7-8 to TRBJ2-4; D perhaps matches TRBD2 (5 bases). CDR3 length equals 17 residues. Germline V gene data show CDR1 as SGHVS and CDR2 as FQNEAQ. The CDR3 spells CASSPLSSGLTKNILYF. Written as DNA, the CDR3 is TGTGCCAGCAGCCCCCTTTCCAGCGGATTAACCAAAAACATTCTGTATTTC.

V is TRBV12-3 or TRBV12-4 and J is TRBJ2-3, with TRBD1 matching 10 bases. With 3 bases clipped from V and 12 bases from J, the junction kept 15 bases outside the gene matches. CDR3 length: 16 amino acids. CDR3 residues: CASSFDGTGATDIQYF. In DNA, the CDR3 is TGTGCCAGCAGTTTTGACGGGACAGGGGCCACAGATATTCAGTATTTT.

With respect to this clonotype: At one boundary the junction diverges from the germline segment, which might be a read error. The chain employs TRBV11-2 and TRBJ2-2, with D tentatively TRBD1 or TRBD2 (5 bases each). Germline CDR1 and CDR2: SGHAT and FQNNGV. The CDR3 is made up of 17 amino acids. The CDR3 region is CASSLDHRGRGIGELYF. The DNA for the CDR3 is TGTGCCAGCAGCTTAGATCATCGGGGTAGGGGCATCGGGGAGCTGTATTTT.

Remarks on this clonotype: The missing conserved phenylalanine or tryptophan at the end of this CDR3 makes a read error likely. The J gene is TRBJ2-1, the V gene TRBV14, with 10 bases identical to TRBD2. Germline V gene lookup returns CDR1 SGHDN and CDR2 FVKESK. The CDR3 is made up of 16 amino acids. The junction had 10 bases not matched to a gene; V was cut back by 6 bases and J by 5 bases. The CDR3 protein is CASSALAGWVNNEQFL. The CDR3 DNA reads TGTGCCAGCAGTGCACTAGCGGGATGGGTAAACAATGAGCAGTTCTTA.

Concerning this clonotype itself: This could be a read error, since a much larger clone is one nucleotide away. The rearrangement uses TRBV5-1 and TRBJ2-1; D perhaps matches TRBD2 (6 bases). The germline V gene has CDR1 SGHRS and CDR2 YFSETQ. This CDR3 has 12 amino acids. The CDR3 coding sequence is TGCGCCGGCAGCTTGTATAGCGGTGAGCAGCTCTTC. Its protein product is CAGSLYSGEQLF.

For this clonotype: This likely comes from a read error, as the CDR3 has no conserved phenylalanine or tryptophan at its end. This rearrangement joins TRBV5-8 to TRBJ1-5, with D possibly TRBD1 on 5 matching bases. The germline V gene encodes CDR1 SGHTS and CDR2 YDEGEE. Deletions cut 0 bases from V and 7 bases from J, with 8 bases between. The CDR3 runs to 13 residues. The CDR3 DNA follows: TGTGCCAGCAGCTTGGCAGGGCAGCAGCCCCAGCATCTT. The encoded protein is CASSLAGQQPQHL.

This clonotype was seen at least ten times. V is TRBV20-1 and J is TRBJ2-1; 9 positions agree with TRBD2. The CDR3 is 14 residues long. Germline V gene data show CDR1 as DFQATT and CDR2 as SNEGSKA (reference sequence). Germline trimming cut 3 bases from V and 8 bases from J; bases unmatched to any gene: 8. This chain's CDR3 is CSARGSGRLDEQFF. Written as DNA, the CDR3 is TGCAGTGCTAGGGGGAGCGGGAGGTTGGATGAGCAGTTCTTC.

Comments on this clonotype: A read error may account for a junction end that differs from germline. V is TRBV14 and J is TRBJ1-1; TRBD1 might be the D (6 bases). The germline V gene encodes CDR1 SGHDN and CDR2 FVKESK. CDR3 size: 13 residues. CDR3 sequence (DNA): TGCGCCAGCAGCCAAGGACAGAGGATAGAAGCTTTCTTT. Protein sequence: CASSQGQRIEAFF.

To note about this clonotype: Given a much more abundant clone one base away, this may be a read error. The genes are TRBV2 and TRBJ2-7, with D possibly matching TRBD1 (5 bases). The CDR3 has 14 residues. CDR1 SNHLY and CDR2 FYNNEI come from the germline V gene. The chain's CDR3 is CASIRQYSSYGQYF. The DNA of the CDR3 is TGTGCCAGCATCCGACAGTACAGCTCCTACGGGCAGTACTTC.

Turning to this clonotype: At one end, the junction sequence differs from germline, possibly due to a read error. This sequence joins TRBV11-2 and TRBJ2-3; possible D gene TRBD2, 5 bases. Germline values: CDR1 SGHAT, CDR2 FQNNGV. The CDR3 is 18 amino acids. The CDR3: CASSETPQRLTVTDTQYF. DNA of the CDR3: TGTGCCAGCAGCGAGACCCCACAGAGACTAACGGTCACAGATACCCAGTATTTT.

This chain links TRBV5-1 with TRBJ2-7, with D possibly being TRBD2 (5 bases). This CDR3 region has 16 residues. Trimming pared 10 bases from V and 7 bases from J, leaving 30 bases between. Germline CDR1 is SGHRS and CDR2 is YFSETQ. This chain's CDR3 is CAGGLGARSHKWEQYF. Here the CDR3 DNA reads TGCGCCGGCGGCTTGGGAGCTAGGTCTCACAAATGGGAGCAGTACTTC.

Note on this clonotype: Sequence at one end of the junction differs from germline and may be a read error. The chain combines TRBV5-1 with TRBJ2-5; 7 positions agree with TRBD1. This CDR3 is built from 15 residues. Germline V gives CDR1 SGHRS, CDR2 YFSETQ. This CDR3 reads CAISHDRVGQETQYF. CDR3 DNA sequence: TGCGCCATCAGCCACGACAGGGTTGGTCAAGAGACCCAGTACTTC.

This clonotype was counted a few times. An end of the junction differs from the germline gene, which may be a read error. The J gene is TRBJ2-5, the V gene TRBV6-1; D is ambiguous. This CDR3 contains 15 residues. Germline loops: CDR1 MNHNS, CDR2 SASEGT. CDR3: CTSSEAVGGQETQYF. DNA for the CDR3: TGTACCAGCAGTGAGGCTGTGGGCGGCCAAGAGACCCAGTACTTC.

This chain uses TRBV5-6 with TRBJ2-1; TRBD2 aligns across 7 bases. V dropped 8 bases and J dropped 7; count of bases not matched to a gene: 18. The CDR3 is 16 amino acids. CDR1 is SGHDT and CDR2 is YYEEEE in the germline V gene. As DNA, the CDR3 is TGTGCCAGTACCTTGGTTGCGGGAGCTGGGGGTAATGAGCAGTTCTTC. It specifies CASTLVAGAGGNEQFF.

A note on this clonotype: One end of the junction fails to match germline, which may point to a read error. The genes are TRBV7-9 and TRBJ1-4; no clear D. The germline CDR1 and CDR2 sequences are SEHNR and FQNEAQ (reference sequence). This CDR3 has 15 residues. DNA of the CDR3: TGTGCCAGCAGCCCGCGACATGCAACTAATGAAAAACTGTTCTTT. It encodes CASSPRHATNEKLFF. The whole variable domain, filled in from reference TRBV7-9 and TRBJ1-4, reads DTGVSQNPRHKITKRGQNVTFRCDPISEHNRLYWYRQTLGQGPEFLTYFQNEAQLEKSRLLSDRFSAERPKGSFSTLEIQRTEQGDSAMYLCASSPRHATNEKLFFGSGTQLSVL.

With respect to this clonotype: A junction boundary mismatches the germline segment, possibly from a read error. CDR3 bases: TGCGCCAGCAGTGAGAGCTACCCAGAGACACAGTATTTC. Its protein product is CASSESYPETQYF. The chain joins TRBV10-2 to TRBJ2-5; no clear D gene. Germline lookup yields CDR1 WSHSY and CDR2 SAAADI. The CDR3 consists of 13 residues.

This clonotype was detected ten times or more. A much larger clone is a single base away; this may be a read error. The V call is TRBV5-1, the J call TRBJ2-3; the D gene is possibly TRBD1 (6 bases). The length of the CDR3 is 15 residues. CDR1 is SGHRS and CDR2 is YFSETQ in the germline V gene. The CDR3 sequence is CTSSLDGTYTDTQYF. In DNA, the CDR3 is TGCACCAGCAGCTTGGATGGGACATACACAGATACGCAGTATTTT.